This T cell receptor (beta chain) was identified in a study of OX40 agonist ivuxolimab in advanced cancers. Turning to the study itself: Around 40% of patients had received prior checkpoint inhibitor therapy.

Study observations and caveats: Near-lowest levels of clonal expansion characterized partial responders at 0.1-3.0 mg/kg.

Using immunoSEQ multiplex PCR, the repertoire was profiled, and TCRdb retains in-frame clones only, with some absent. The sample has 9,500 to 15,000 clones; approximately 87% are singletons. To note about this clone: What it recognizes is unknown.

CDR1 and CDR2 from the germline V gene are SNHLY and FYNNEI. The CDR3 has 13 amino acids. Trimming left V 4 bases short and J 5 bases short, with 11 bases between. The rearrangement joins TRBV2 to TRBJ1-1; tentatively, D is TRBD1 (5 bases). This receptor was taken from an adult with an advanced solid tumor such as melanoma, head and neck, liver or kidney cancer. Sequenced material: CD4+ or CD8+ T cells sorted from blood, taken in a trial of the OX40 agonist ivuxolimab. The CDR3 DNA reads TGTGCCAGCAGTGTGGGGGGATTGACTGAAGCTTTCTTT. It yields the protein CASSVGGLTEAFF. Combining the CDR3 with reference TRBV2 and TRBJ1-1 gives the whole variable domain EPEVTQTPSHQVTQMGQEVILRCVPISNHLYFYWYRQILGQKVEFLVSFYNNEISEKSEIFDDQFSVERPDGSNFTLKIRSTKLEDSAMYFCASSVGGLTEAFFGQGTRLTVV.